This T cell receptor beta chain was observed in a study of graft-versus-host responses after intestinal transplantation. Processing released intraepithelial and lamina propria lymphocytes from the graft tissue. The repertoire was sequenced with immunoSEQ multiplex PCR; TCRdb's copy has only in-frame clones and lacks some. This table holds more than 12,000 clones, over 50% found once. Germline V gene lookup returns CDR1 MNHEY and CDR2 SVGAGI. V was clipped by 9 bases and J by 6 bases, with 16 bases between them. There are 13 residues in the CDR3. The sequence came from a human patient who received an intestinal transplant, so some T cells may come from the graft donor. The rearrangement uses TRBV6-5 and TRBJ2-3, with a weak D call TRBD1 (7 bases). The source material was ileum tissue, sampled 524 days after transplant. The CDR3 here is CASGPGGPDTQYF. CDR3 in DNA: TGTGCCAGTGGGCCAGGGGGGCCGGATACGCAGTATTTT.